The 15 T cell receptor beta chains listed next were all sequenced from one sample in a study of T-cell reconstitution after alpha-beta-depleted transplantation in children. Unique molecular identifiers were used in preparing the TCRbeta library. A single record per CDR3 protein comes from TCRdb applying MiXCR to the PCR reads. This sample has about 980,000 distinct CDR3 sequences, with roughly 29% found just once. Sequences were derived from PBMCs, mostly from graft donor cells, sampled 360 days after TCRalphabeta/CD19-depleted stem cell transplant. Every receptor here comes from a boy younger than two who had a stem cell transplant for SCID, so the T cells may come from the graft donor.

The chain joins TRBV9 to TRBJ2-7; a possible D gene is TRBD2 (5 bases). CDR1 and CDR2 from the germline V gene are SGDLS and YYNGEE. The CDR3 length is 15 residues. Trimming left V 0 bases short and J 5 bases short, with 15 bases between. This CDR3 is CASSVGADPGDEQYF. CDR3 in DNA: TGTGCCAGCAGCGTAGGTGCGGACCCCGGGGACGAGCAGTACTTC.

This clonotype was seen at least ten times. The chain combines TRBV28 with TRBJ1-4, with 8 positions matching TRBD1. V trimming: 6 bases; J trimming: 4 bases; junction bases outside the gene matches: 1. The CDR3 covers 13 residues. The germline V gene has CDR1 MDHEN and CDR2 SYDVKM. CDR3 protein: CASRDRVNEKLFF. The CDR3 DNA reads TGTGCCAGCAGGGACAGGGTTAATGAAAAACTGTTTTTT.

The table lists this clonotype with many counts. The chain joins TRBV12-3 or TRBV12-4 to TRBJ2-1; 8 bases match TRBD2. The CDR3 runs to 15 residues. V was clipped by 6 bases and J by 0 bases; unmatched bases: 4. The CDR3 reads CASSLAGRSYNEQFF. The CDR3 nucleotides read TGTGCCAGCAGCCTAGCGGGTCGCTCCTACAATGAGCAGTTCTTC.

The chain employs TRBV15 and TRBJ2-3; 7 nucleotides match TRBD1. Germline V gene data show CDR1 as LNHNV and CDR2 as YYDKDF (reference sequence). CDR3 length: 17 residues. After removal of 2 bases from V and 0 bases from J, the junction contained 8 bases not matched to a gene. The CDR3 bases are TGTGCCACCAGCAGACCGAAGGGGGCCGGGAGCACAGATACGCAGTATTTT. Encoded protein: CATSRPKGAGSTDTQYF. Complete variable domain (other parts from reference TRBV15 and TRBJ2-3): DAMVIQNPRYQVTQFGKPVTLSCSQTLNHNVMYWYQQKSSQAPKLLFHYYDKDFNNEADTPDNFQSRRPNTSFCFLDIRSPGLGDTAMYLCATSRPKGAGSTDTQYFGPGTRLTVL.

The gene calls are TRBV20-1 and TRBJ1-1, with a tentative D call TRBD1 (5 bases). The germline V gene encodes CDR1 DFQATT and CDR2 SNEGSKA (reference sequence). Trimming removed 3 bases from V and 3 bases from J, with 11 bases in between. The CDR3 is 13 amino acids. Here the CDR3 DNA reads TGCAGTGCTAGCGTAGGGGCGGACACTGAAGCTTTCTTT. Its translation is CSASVGADTEAFF.

This clonotype was detected a few times. The chain combines TRBV6-5 with TRBJ2-6; D possibly corresponds to TRBD2 (7 bases). The CDR3 runs to 18 residues. Trimming shortened V by 0 bases and J by 2 bases, and 14 bases separated the two germline ends. Germline CDR1 reads MNHEY; CDR2 reads SVGAGI. In DNA form, the CDR3 reads TGTGCCAGCAGTTACTCGTGGGGGGGCAGGGCTGGGGCCAACGTCCTGACTTTC. This sequence encodes CASSYSWGGRAGANVLTF.

In this sample, this clonotype turned up a few times. The J gene is TRBJ1-6, the V gene TRBV6-5; a weak D match, TRBD1 (5 bases). V shed 4 bases and J shed 5 bases, with 21 bases lying between them. The CDR3 runs to 18 residues. CDR1 is MNHEY and CDR2 is SVGAGI in the germline V gene. The CDR3 nucleotides are TGTGCCAGCAGTTTCCTTTCAGGGCGAGGGGAGGATAATTCACCCCTCCACTTT. This sequence encodes CASSFLSGRGEDNSPLHF.

This chain uses TRBV6-1 with TRBJ2-5; 11 bases are a match to TRBD2. There are 16 residues in the CDR3. V shed 5 bases and J 2 bases; nucleotides not matched to a gene: 7. CDR1 is MNHNS, CDR2 SASEGT, per germline. This chain's CDR3 is CASSPPGLAEQETQYF. Written as DNA, the CDR3 is TGTGCCAGCAGTCCACCGGGACTAGCGGAACAAGAGACCCAGTACTTC.

The chain joins TRBV4-1 to TRBJ2-7, with D possibly TRBD1 on 6 matching bases. CDR1 is MGHRA and CDR2 is YSYEKL in the germline V gene. V gave up 4 bases and J gave up 2 bases, with 18 bases separating them. The CDR3 has 16 residues. In DNA, the CDR3 is TGCGCCAGCAGCCCCCTCCAGACAGGAGGCACCTACGAGCAGTACTTC. It encodes CASSPLQTGGTYEQYF.

V usage is TRBV20-1 and J usage is TRBJ2-3, with unresolved D. The CDR3 has 13 residues. Germline CDR1 DFQATT, CDR2 SNEGSKA (reference sequence). The V end lost 3 bases, the J end lost 2 bases, and 9 bases lay between the germline ends. In nucleotides, the CDR3 is TGCAGTGCTAGGAACGGAACCACAGATACGCAGTATTTT. It translates to CSARNGTTDTQYF.

In its sample, this clonotype was seen a few times. V gene TRBV28 combines with J gene TRBJ2-7; 10 positions agree with TRBD2. The V segment lost 2 bases and the J segment 4 bases; nucleotides outside the gene matches: 5. Germline CDR1 is MDHEN and CDR2 is SYDVKM. CDR3 length equals 15 residues. Here the CDR3 reads CASSLRLAGNYEQYF. The CDR3 DNA follows: TGTGCCAGCAGTTTAAGACTAGCGGGTAATTACGAGCAGTACTTC.

The chain combines TRBV30 with TRBJ1-5; D is perhaps TRBD1 (6 bases). Trimming cost V 2 bases and J 3 bases, with 11 bases left between them. The CDR3 sequence is 14 residues long. From germline, CDR1 is GTSNPN and CDR2 SVGIG (reference sequence). This CDR3 is CAWSPDRANQPQHF. The CDR3 nucleotides are TGTGCCTGGAGTCCGGACAGAGCCAATCAGCCCCAGCATTTT.

There are many counts of this clonotype. V and J are TRBV27 and TRBJ2-5; 7 bases line up with TRBD1. CDR3 size: 14 residues. The ends lost 5 bases at V and 7 bases at J; junction bases unmatched: 10. Germline V gives CDR1 MNHEY, CDR2 SMNVEV (reference sequence). CDR3 sequence: CASSPRQGIGTQYF. The CDR3 DNA is TGTGCCAGCAGTCCGCGACAGGGAATTGGGACCCAGTACTTC.

This clonotype was detected many times. V usage is TRBV7-2 and J usage is TRBJ2-1, with D unclear. The V gene's germline CDR1 is SGHTA and CDR2 FQGNSA. CDR3 length: 15 amino acids. V shed 3 bases and J shed 0 bases, with 9 bases lying between them. The CDR3 protein is CASSLTHSSYNEQFF. The CDR3 DNA reads as TGTGCCAGCAGCTTGACCCATAGCTCCTACAATGAGCAGTTCTTC.

The chain links TRBV2 to TRBJ1-5, with D perhaps matching TRBD1 (6 bases). There are 13 residues in the CDR3. V lost 6 bases, J lost 5 bases, and 11 bases lay in between. CDR1 is SNHLY, CDR2 FYNNEI, per germline. CDR3 coding DNA: TGTGCCAGCAGGAGGGGGGGATATCAGCCCCAGCATTTT. The encoded protein is CASRRGGYQPQHF.